This passage covers 22 T cell receptor beta chains from one sample sequenced in a study of blood T cell repertoires in COVID-19. The data were produced by immunoSEQ multiplex PCR, yet TCRdb's version contains in-frame clones alone and is incomplete. The sample consists of under 300,000 clones, about 88% of them appearing once. The sequenced material came from peripheral blood. These TCRs come from a man aged 18-30 years with active or convalescent COVID-19.

The chain carries TRBV7-2 and TRBJ2-7; D is perhaps TRBD2 (6 bases). V was cut by 1 base and J by 2 bases, with 15 bases left in between. The germline gives CDR1 SGHTA, CDR2 FQGNSA. The CDR3 consists of 16 residues. DNA for the CDR3: TGTGCCAGCAGCTTAGGTGCGGGACTGGGGACCTACGAGCAGTACTTC. This codes for CASSLGAGLGTYEQYF.

This clone has just a few counts. For the CDR3, the DNA is TGTGCCAGCAGTGAATGGGACAGCCCGAATCAGCCCCAGCATTTT. Translated: CASSEWDSPNQPQHF. The chain combines TRBV2 with TRBJ1-5; 7 nucleotides agree with TRBD1. Germline trimming cut 2 bases from V and 4 bases from J; bases unmatched to any gene: 5. The CDR3 runs to 15 residues. Germline V CDR1 and CDR2: SNHLY, FYNNEI.

The chain joins TRBV15 to TRBJ1-4; 9 positions agree with TRBD1. With V trimmed by 5 bases and J by 4 bases, 11 bases remained unmatched. The CDR3 runs 17 residues. In germline, CDR1 is LNHNV, CDR2 YYDKDF (reference sequence). As DNA, the CDR3 is TGTGCCACCAGCGTAGGACAGGGGCGGCAAAGTAATGAAAAACTGTTTTTT. It translates to CATSVGQGRQSNEKLFF.

The V and J genes are TRBV11-2 and TRBJ1-2, with D uncertain. Germline CDR1 and CDR2: SGHAT and FQNNGV. Trimming left V 3 bases short and J 5 bases short, with 7 bases between. The CDR3 is 12 amino acids. The CDR3 nucleotides are TGTGCCAGCAGCTTCCGTGTATATGGCTACACCTTC. Translated, it gives CASSFRVYGYTF.

About this clone itself: Other nucleotide sequences from this sample produce the same CDR3. The chain has TRBV6-5 and TRBJ2-7; 12 nucleotides match TRBD2. The germline CDR1 and CDR2 sequences are MNHEY and SVGAGI. The CDR3 runs 15 residues. Losses at the gene ends were 5 bases for V and 3 bases for J; bases not matched to a gene: 5. CDR3 bases: TGTGCCAGCAGTCCTGGACTAGCGGGACACTACGAGCAGTACTTC. This encodes CASSPGLAGHYEQYF.

This clone was picked up one time. The gene calls are TRBV10-3 and TRBJ2-2, with 14 nucleotides matching TRBD2. CDR1 and CDR2 (germline): ENHRY, SYGVKD. The CDR3 runs to 18 residues. The V segment lost 6 bases and the J segment 0 bases; nucleotides outside the gene matches: 6. The CDR3 nucleotides are TGTGCCATCAGAAGACTAGCGGGAGGGCCTTCGAACACCGGGGAGCTGTTTTTT. Protein: CAIRRLAGGPSNTGELFF.

This clone was seen only once. The rearrangement joins TRBV15 to TRBJ1-1; 7 nucleotides align to TRBD1. Trimming removed 0 bases from V and 6 bases from J; junction bases left unmatched: 7. This CDR3 is built from 15 residues. Germline CDR1 is LNHNV and CDR2 is YYDKDF (reference sequence). The chain's CDR3 is CATSRDRGQVAEAFF. Here the CDR3 DNA reads TGTGCCACCAGCAGAGATCGAGGACAGGTAGCTGAAGCTTTCTTT.

The rearrangement uses TRBV28 and TRBJ1-4; no definite D call. This CDR3 region has 12 residues. Trimming shortened V by 7 bases and J by 5 bases, and 8 bases separated the two germline ends. Germline CDR1 MDHEN, CDR2 SYDVKM. This CDR3 reads CASTQSNEKLFF. CDR3 DNA sequence: TGTGCCAGCACACAGTCGAATGAAAAACTGTTTTTT.

The chain joins TRBV4-1 to TRBJ1-4; a weak D match, TRBD1 (5 bases). This CDR3 is 13 amino acids long. CDR1 MGHRA and CDR2 YSYEKL come from the germline V gene. V was pared by 0 bases and J by 11 bases, with 10 bases between. The CDR3 protein is CASSQEQVEKLFF. The CDR3 bases are TGCGCCAGCAGCCAAGAACAGGTGGAGAAACTGTTTTTT.

The V call is TRBV6-5, the J call TRBJ1-1; D not resolved. The germline V gene has CDR1 MNHEY and CDR2 SVGAGI. The CDR3 contains 13 residues. Trimming left V 4 bases short and J 2 bases short, with 8 bases between. The CDR3 coding sequence is TGTGCCAGCAGTTCCCGGGAAAACACTGAAGCTTTCTTT. Its translation: CASSSRENTEAFF.

The chain has TRBV2 and TRBJ2-3; 9 bases map to TRBD1. Trimming cost V 5 bases and J 1 base; bases outside gene matches: 7. Germline CDR1 is SNHLY and CDR2 is FYNNEI. The CDR3 is 16 amino acids. The CDR3, as DNA: TGTGCCAGCAGTAAATCACAGGGGGCGGGCACAGATACGCAGTATTTT. Translated: CASSKSQGAGTDTQYF.

The V gene is TRBV24-1, the J gene TRBJ2-1, with TRBD1 identical over 9 bases. Germline V gives CDR1 KGHDR, CDR2 SFDVKD. This CDR3 has 17 residues. V lost 3 bases to trimming and J lost 8 bases; unmatched junction nucleotides: 13. The CDR3 DNA is TGTGCCACCAGTGATATCGCCGGGACAGGGTCGACGGATGAGCAGTTCTTC. Residues: CATSDIAGTGSTDEQFF.

The rearrangement joins TRBV2 to TRBJ1-6, with 8 bases aligning to TRBD1. Germline CDR1 is SNHLY and CDR2 is FYNNEI. V shed 8 bases, J shed 6 bases, and the junction held 6 bases outside the gene matches. This CDR3 comprises 14 residues. The CDR3 nucleotides are TGTGCCAGCCGGGACAGGTCAACTAATTCACCCCTCCACTTT. It specifies CASRDRSTNSPLHF.

V gene TRBV28 combines with J gene TRBJ2-4; D might be TRBD1 (5 bases). CDR1 MDHEN and CDR2 SYDVKM come from the germline V gene. The CDR3 spans 15 residues. V lost 6 bases, J lost 0 bases, and 12 bases lay in between. This CDR3 reads CASSPTGLAKNIQYF. The CDR3 DNA follows: TGTGCCAGCAGCCCCACAGGTCTAGCCAAAAACATTCAGTACTTC.

The V and J genes are TRBV6-1 and TRBJ1-5; D may be TRBD1 (5 bases). Trimming removed 3 bases at V and 1 base at J, with 10 bases between. The V gene's germline CDR1 is MNHNS and CDR2 SASEGT. The CDR3 loop spans 15 amino acids. CDR3 sequence reads: CASSERWGSNQPQHF. The CDR3, as DNA: TGTGCCAGCAGTGAGAGGTGGGGCAGCAATCAGCCCCAGCATTTT.

The rearrangement uses TRBV10-3 and TRBJ1-2, with 9 nucleotides matching TRBD1. The CDR3 consists of 13 residues. V shed 3 bases, J shed 6 bases, and the junction held 2 bases outside the gene matches. Germline V lookup: CDR1 ENHRY, CDR2 SYGVKD. The CDR3 loop reads CAISEQGADGYTF. The CDR3 nucleotides read TGTGCCATCAGTGAACAGGGGGCTGATGGCTACACCTTC.

The gene calls are TRBV6-1 and TRBJ1-3, with TRBD1 identical over 10 bases. The CDR3 contains 16 residues. V lost 4 bases and J lost 8; bases outside the gene matches: 11. CDR1 is MNHNS and CDR2 is SASEGT in the germline V gene. CDR3 residues: CASSVEGTGDLDTIYF. The CDR3 bases are TGTGCCAGCAGTGTAGAGGGGACAGGGGATTTGGACACCATATATTTT.

The CDR3 spells CASSLAASGNTGELFF. DNA for the CDR3: TGTGCCAGCAGCTTAGCGGCTAGCGGGAACACCGGGGAGCTGTTTTTT. This sequence joins TRBV11-2 and TRBJ2-2, with TRBD2 matching over 7 bases. Germline loops: CDR1 SGHAT, CDR2 FQNNGV. The CDR3 consists of 16 residues. V lost 1 base and J lost 1; bases outside the gene matches: 3. Based on the CDR3 plus reference TRBV11-2 and TRBJ2-2, the full variable domain is EAGVAQSPRYKIIEKRQSVAFWCNPISGHATLYWYQQILGQGPKLLIQFQNNGVVDDSQLPKDRFSAERLKGVDSTLKIQPAKLEDSAVYLCASSLAASGNTGELFFGEGSRLTVL.

The gene calls are TRBV7-6 and TRBJ2-1, with D tentatively TRBD1 (5 bases). The CDR3 is 15 residues long. Germline lookup yields CDR1 SGHVS and CDR2 FNYEAQ. V lost 5 bases to trimming and J lost 3 bases, with 14 bases between them. The CDR3 spells CASSQNPTDYNEQFF. Written as DNA, the CDR3 is TGTGCCAGCAGCCAAAACCCGACAGACTACAATGAGCAGTTCTTC.

V and J are TRBV19 and TRBJ1-5; TRBD1 is a possible D gene (5 bases). The V gene lost 9 bases and the J gene lost 5 bases, with 11 bases spanning the gap. Germline V gives CDR1 LNHDA, CDR2 SQIVND (reference sequence). The CDR3 length is 12 residues. CDR3 loop: CASQGRDQPQHF. CDR3 nucleotides: TGTGCCAGCCAGGGTAGGGATCAGCCCCAGCATTTT.

The gene calls are TRBV5-1 and TRBJ2-3, with D perhaps TRBD1 (6 bases). This CDR3 has 15 residues. The V and J ends lost 0 bases and 2 bases respectively, with 10 bases between them. In germline, CDR1 is SGHRS, CDR2 YFSETQ. For the CDR3, the DNA is TGCGCCAGCAGCTTGGCGGACAGAGACACAGATACGCAGTATTTT. Translating gives CASSLADRDTDTQYF.

The rearrangement links TRBV19 to TRBJ2-1; no clear D. Per the germline V gene, CDR1 is LNHDA and CDR2 is SQIVND (reference sequence). Between the trimmed V and J ends, which lost 0 bases and 8 bases, there was a span of 17 bases. The CDR3 contains 16 residues. The CDR3 DNA follows: TGTGCCAGTAGTATAGATCATTCGATTAGCCCTGATGAGCAGTTCTTC. Translated, it gives CASSIDHSISPDEQFF.